The source of this TCR beta chain is a study of T-cell reconstitution after alpha-beta-depleted transplantation in children. Findings of the study overall: Some patients' high day-60 TCRbeta diversity was attributed to recipient cells surviving conditioning. At around two months after transplant, the alpha-beta T cells were reportedly derived from several hundred expanded clones that came from non-depleted graft cells. Newly produced T cells mostly accounted for T-cell counts and diversity one year post-transplant.

Preparing the TCRbeta library involved the use of unique molecular identifiers. A single record per CDR3 protein comes from TCRdb applying MiXCR to the PCR reads. The profile shows fewer than 85,000 distinct CDR3 sequences, roughly 14% of them singletons. In the case of this clonotype: The antigen is unknown.

Germline lookup yields CDR1 SEHNR and CDR2 FQNEAQ (reference sequence). V lost 2 bases and J lost 11, with 15 bases in between. The CDR3 extends over 13 amino acids. This chain connects TRBV7-9 to TRBJ1-1; a possible D gene is TRBD1 (6 bases). The source was PBMCs, mostly from graft donor cells, collected 180 days after TCRalphabeta/CD19-depleted stem cell transplant. The sequence derives from a male patient under 10 years old who had a stem cell transplant for acute lymphoblastic leukemia, so the T cells may come from the graft donor. The CDR3 here is CASSLSGAAWAFF. The CDR3 DNA follows: TGTGCCAGCAGCTTATCGGGGGCGGCTTGGGCTTTCTTT.